Listed below are T cell receptor beta chains from one sample, sequenced in a study of shared clonotypes between healthy human individuals. TCRdb's table, derived via immunoSEQ multiplex PCR, lists solely in-frame clones and lacks some. The profile shows about 1.1 million clones, approximately 80% of them singletons. Input material: memory CD4+ T cells from PBMCs. These receptors were taken from a man younger than 35 in good health. Some clones in this sample may be carry-over from other donors' samples. CDR3s include the opening cysteine and the closing phenylalanine or tryptophan. The D gene is left open where the match is weak. Clone size is given for some rows only: seen once, a few or many times, or a class if the clone is expanded.

j_call clone_size cdr3_length v_call d_call cdr3_nt cdr3_aa
TRBJ2-2 NA 15 TRBV7-3 NA TGTGCCAGCAGCTTTGATGGGAGATCCACCGGGGAGCTGTTTTTT CASSFDGRSTGELFF
TRBJ2-1 NA 15 TRBV7-9 TRBD1 TGTGCCAGCAGCTTGGGACAGGGTAACGTCAATGAGCAGTTCTTC CASSLGQGNVNEQFF
TRBJ1-4 NA 14 TRBV5-1 NA TGCGCCAGCAGCGTCAGCCCGAGGGGTGAAAAACTGTTTTTT CASSVSPRGEKLFF
TRBJ2-3 NA 15 TRBV28 NA TGTGCCAGCAGTTTGTCGTCCCACCGGGCAGATACGCAGTATTTT CASSLSSHRADTQYF
TRBJ2-1 NA 13 TRBV6-1 NA TGTGCCAGCAGTCTTGCCTCCTACAATGAGCAGTTCTTC CASSLASYNEQFF
TRBJ1-5 NA 18 TRBV4-1 NA TGCGCCAGCAGCCAAGACGCCCCGGGGGTACATAGCAATCAGCCCCAGCATTTT CASSQDAPGVHSNQPQHF
TRBJ2-3 NA 16 TRBV6-1 TRBD2 TGTGCCAGCAGTGAAGCAGCGGGAGGGCCAGCAGATACGCAGTATTTT CASSEAAGGPADTQYF
TRBJ1-3 few 14 TRBV7-3 NA TGTGCCAGCAGCTTATCCGGGACTGGAAACACCATATATTTT CASSLSGTGNTIYF
TRBJ2-5 NA 16 TRBV4-2 TRBD2 TGTGCCAGCAGCCAAGCCAGTCGGGAGGGCCGGGAGACCCAGTACTTC CASSQASREGRETQYF
TRBJ2-1 NA 17 TRBV28 NA TGTGCCAGCAGTTTACCGTTTCGGTTTAGCTCCTACAATGAGCAGTTCTTC CASSLPFRFSSYNEQFF
TRBJ1-1 NA 16 TRBV30 NA TGTGCCTGGAGTGGAGGGTTGTTGTCAGTGAACACTGAAGCTTTCTTT CAWSGGLLSVNTEAFF
TRBJ2-7 NA 15 TRBV7-9 TRBD2 TGTGCCAGCAGCTCCGGACTAGCGGGAGATCACGAGCAGTACTTC CASSSGLAGDHEQYF
TRBJ2-2 NA 16 TRBV9 TRBD2 TGTGCCAGCAGCGTAGGCCCTAGCGGGAGCTACGGGGAGCTGTTTTTT CASSVGPSGSYGELFF
TRBJ2-2 NA 15 TRBV25-1 NA TGTGCCAGCAGTCCGCATAGGGGGGGGCACGGGGAGCTGTTTTTT CASSPHRGGHGELFF
TRBJ2-7 NA 13 TRBV25-1 NA TGTGCCAGCAGTGGCACAGGTAACTACGAGCAGTACTTC CASSGTGNYEQYF
TRBJ2-3 once 14 TRBV9 NA TGTGCCAGCAGCGGGGGACTTTACACAGATACGCAGTATTTT CASSGGLYTDTQYF
TRBJ2-5 NA 12 TRBV29-1 TRBD1 TGCAGCGTTGCGACAGGGGGAGAGACCCAGTACTTC CSVATGGETQYF
TRBJ2-3 NA 16 TRBV5-6 TRBD1 TGTGCCAGCAGCTTCGCGACAGGGTCTAGCACAGATACGCAGTATTTT CASSFATGSSTDTQYF
TRBJ1-2 NA 14 TRBV27 NA TGTGCCAGCAGTTTGAATGGGCAAACCTATGGCTACACCTTC CASSLNGQTYGYTF
TRBJ1-4 NA 15 TRBV28 NA TGTGCCAGCAGTTCCAAGACCTTTTCTAATGAAAAACTGTTTTTT CASSSKTFSNEKLFF
TRBJ1-1 NA 15 TRBV7-2 NA TGTGCCAGCAACTCCCGGGCTCAACCGAACACTGAAGCTTTCTTT CASNSRAQPNTEAFF
TRBJ1-2 NA 15 TRBV19 NA TGTGCCAGTAGTATAGCAACAGCGCCTGGCTATGGCTACACCTTC CASSIATAPGYGYTF
TRBJ2-3 NA 16 TRBV5-1 NA TGCGCCAGCAGCTTGAATCTTGGCAGGGGCACAGATACGCAGTATTTT CASSLNLGRGTDTQYF
TRBJ2-1 NA 15 TRBV7-8 TRBD2 TGTGCCAGCAGCTTAGCCCAACTAGCGGGAGTTGAGCAGTTCTTC CASSLAQLAGVEQFF
TRBJ2-2 once 16 TRBV5-1 TRBD2 TGCGCCAGCAGCAGGACTAGCGCGCGGAACACCGGGGAGCTGTTTTTT CASSRTSARNTGELFF
TRBJ2-7 NA 12 TRBV27 NA TGTGCCAGCAGTTTATCCCTCTACGAGCAGTACTTC CASSLSLYEQYF
TRBJ2-1 NA 14 TRBV28 TRBD2 TGTGCCAGCAAGGTAGCGGGAGGGCCAAGTGAGCAGTTCTTC CASKVAGGPSEQFF
TRBJ1-1 few 13 TRBV18 NA TGTGCCAGCTCACCACCCCGGCCTCAGGGAGCTTTCTTT CASSPPRPQGAFF
TRBJ2-5 NA 11 TRBV29-1 NA TGCAGCGTTGATCTCGACAGTCGGTCGTACTTC CSVDLDSRSYF
TRBJ2-7 NA 14 TRBV4-2 NA TGTGCCAGCAGCCGAGACTCAAGCTCCTACGAGCAGTACTTC CASSRDSSSYEQYF
TRBJ1-1 NA 16 TRBV28 TRBD1 TGTGCCAGCAGTTTGTGGACAGGGCCAATGAACACTGAAGCTTTCTTT CASSLWTGPMNTEAFF
TRBJ2-1 NA 17 TRBV25-1 TRBD2 TGTGCCAGCAGTAAATTAGGGGGTAGCGGGAGGAGGGGTGAGCAGTTCTTC CASSKLGGSGRRGEQFF
TRBJ2-5 NA 15 TRBV6-1 TRBD1 TGTGCCAGCAGCGTGCGTCAGGGGGCCCAAGAGACCCAGTACTTC CASSVRQGAQETQYF
TRBJ1-5 few 20 TRBV4-1 TRBD1 TGCGCCAGCAGCGAATCCCACAGGGGGTTCCTCCAGGTGAGCAATCAGCCCCAGCATTTT CASSESHRGFLQVSNQPQHF
TRBJ2-3 few 19 TRBV2 TRBD2 TGTGCCAGCAGACTCAGGGGGGCTAGCGGGAGGGCAGCGACAGATACGCAGTATTTT CASRLRGASGRAATDTQYF
TRBJ2-7 NA 14 TRBV18 NA TGTGCCAGCTCACGGTGGGACCAACCCTACGAGCAGTACTTC CASSRWDQPYEQYF
TRBJ1-4 NA 13 TRBV11-2 TRBD1 TGTGCCAGCAGCTTACACAGGGGTGAAAAACTGTTTTTT CASSLHRGEKLFF
TRBJ2-5 once 13 TRBV6-6 NA TGTGCCACCGTTTGGGGGCCCGAAGAGACCCAGTACTTC CATVWGPEETQYF
TRBJ2-1 once 16 TRBV7-2 TRBD2 TGTGCCAGCAGCTCGGGACTAGCGGGGCCCACCAATGAGCAGTTCTTC CASSSGLAGPTNEQFF
TRBJ2-7 NA 15 TRBV10-3 TRBD2 TGTGCCATCACCCCCGGGGACTACTTATCCTACGAGCAGTACTTC CAITPGDYLSYEQYF
TRBJ2-7 NA 16 TRBV18 TRBD2 TGTGCCAGCTCACCACCGGGACTAGCGGGGGTCTACGAGCAGTACTTC CASSPPGLAGVYEQYF
TRBJ1-2 NA 13 TRBV5-1 TRBD1 TGCGCCAGCAGCGCCCGGGACAGGGTTGGCTACACCTTC CASSARDRVGYTF
TRBJ1-1 NA 13 TRBV27 NA TGTGCCAGCAGTCCTTATTCGGGGACTGAAGCTTTCTTT CASSPYSGTEAFF
TRBJ2-3 NA 16 TRBV5-4 TRBD2 TGTGCCAGCAGGGACGGACTAGCGGGTAGCACAGATACGCAGTATTTT CASRDGLAGSTDTQYF
TRBJ1-2 NA 13 TRBV6-6 NA TGTGCCAGCAGCCGCAAGGGTCCGTGGAGCTACACCTTC CASSRKGPWSYTF
TRBJ2-3 NA 12 TRBV30 TRBD1 TGTGCCTGTGAGACAGGGTCAGATACGCAGTATTTT CACETGSDTQYF
TRBJ1-2 NA 12 TRBV11-2 NA TGTGCCAGCAGCGACTCTAACTATGGCTACACCTTC CASSDSNYGYTF
TRBJ2-7 NA 14 TRBV2 NA TGTGCCAGCAGTGAAGGGGGGAGGACCGTTGAGCAGTACTTC CASSEGGRTVEQYF
TRBJ2-5 NA 18 TRBV11-2 NA TGTGCCAGCAGCTTAGATAGGGGCAGGGTAGCGGCAAAAGAGACCCAGTACTTC CASSLDRGRVAAKETQYF
TRBJ2-2 NA 15 TRBV19 TRBD1 TGTGCCAGTAGTATACAGGGGGATGGCACCGGGGAGCTGTTTTTT CASSIQGDGTGELFF
TRBJ1-5 NA 13 TRBV25-1 NA TGTGCCAGCTGCCACGGACAGAATCAGCCCCAGCATTTT CASCHGQNQPQHF
TRBJ2-1 NA 15 TRBV5-1 NA TGCGCCAGCAGCTTGGGGCAGGGCTCCTACAATGAGCAGTTCTTC CASSLGQGSYNEQFF
TRBJ2-3 many 13 TRBV7-3 NA TGTGCCAGCAGCCCAAGCCCGGGAACCACGCAGTATTTT CASSPSPGTTQYF
TRBJ2-7 NA 13 TRBV5-1 NA TGCGCCAGCAGCTCCTTAATTTCCTACGAGCAGTACTTC CASSSLISYEQYF
TRBJ1-2 NA 14 TRBV30 TRBD1 TGTGCCTGGAGCTACCGGGACAGAGTCTATGGCTACACCTTC CAWSYRDRVYGYTF
TRBJ2-1 NA 14 TRBV18 TRBD1 TGTGCCAGCTCCCCTGGGGTAGGGGGCGATGAGCAGTTCTTC CASSPGVGGDEQFF
TRBJ2-5 once 16 TRBV5-4 NA TGTGCCAGCAGCCCCACGGGAATCCAGGTCCAAGAGACCCAGTACTTC CASSPTGIQVQETQYF